This TCR beta chain was retrieved from a study of blood T cell repertoires in COVID-19. About the study: Material from acute and convalescent COVID-19 was sourced from the United States, Italy and Spain. Sources were T cells, B-cell-depleted T cells, or PBMCs; the material itself was cDNA or gDNA.

Original processing methods: Nucleated cell number was recorded as an estimate derived from reference gene primer amplification. Repertoires were generated with immunoSEQ multiplex PCR, while TCRdb's copy carries only in-frame clones and drops some. D and trimming come from the DNA, and the V and J calls and clone size come from that table. The profile covers about 300,000 clones, with about 82% appearing a single time and around 1.5% taken by the ten largest. This CDR3 is built from 14 residues. V trimming: 8 bases; J trimming: 5 bases; junction bases outside the gene matches: 8. The V gene's germline CDR1 is MGHRA and CDR2 YSYEKL.

The chain recombines TRBV4-1 with TRBJ2-1, with 8 bases matching TRBD1. This TCR derives from a woman between 50 and 59 years old with acute or convalescent COVID-19. Specimen: peripheral blood. The CDR3 spells CASAYGQGNNEQFF. As DNA, the CDR3 is TGCGCCAGCGCATACGGACAGGGTAACAATGAGCAGTTCTTC.